A single sample gave rise to the 29 T cell receptor beta chains below, sequenced in a study of T cell responses to AZD1222 COVID-19 vaccine. TCRdb keeps only in-frame clones here, not all; method: immunoSEQ multiplex PCR. The sample yields about 120,000 clones, about 90% seen once. The specimen was peripheral blood, collected on day 0 of AZD1222 vaccination. These receptors came from an adult in good health.

CDR3 loop: CASSLGVYEQYF. The CDR3 bases are TGTGCCAGCAGCTTGGGGGTCTACGAGCAGTACTTC. V gene TRBV5-6 combines with J gene TRBJ2-7; D is unclear. The germline V gene encodes CDR1 SGHDT and CDR2 YYEEEE. The CDR3 totals 12 residues. The V and J ends lost 0 bases and 3 bases respectively, with 4 bases between them.

The chain couples TRBV15 to TRBJ2-3; possibly TRBD1 or TRBD2 for D (5 bases each). CDR3 size: 14 residues. The ends were cut back, 8 bases at V and 3 bases at J, with 15 bases in the middle. The germline V gene has CDR1 LNHNV and CDR2 YYDKDF (reference sequence). The CDR3 DNA is TGTGCCACCCGATCGGGGCCGGGGACAGATACGCAGTATTTT. Its protein product is CATRSGPGTDTQYF.

This chain joins TRBV3-1 (or the pseudogene TRBV3-2) and TRBJ2-3; 14 bases agree with TRBD2. This CDR3 is 20 amino acids long. V gave up 5 bases and J gave up 0 bases; unmatched junction bases: 13. Looked up from germline, CDR1 is LGHDT and CDR2 is YNNKEL (reference sequence). This CDR3 is CASSDRTSGRLISSTDTQYF. The CDR3 DNA sequence: TGTGCCAGCAGCGACCGGACTAGCGGGAGGTTGATATCTAGCACAGATACGCAGTATTTT.

V and J are TRBV5-8 and TRBJ2-4; 8 bases are shared with TRBD2. Germline CDR1 and CDR2: SGHTS and YDEGEE. This CDR3 region has 17 residues. Trimming removed 0 bases from V and 2 bases from J; junction bases left unmatched: 7. CDR3 DNA: TGTGCCAGCAGCTTGGTTGGTAGCGGGGCCCCCAAAAACATTCAGTACTTC. It is translated as CASSLVGSGAPKNIQYF.

The genes are TRBV27 and TRBJ2-1; 7 positions agree with TRBD2. The length of the CDR3 is 16 residues. With 10 bases clipped from V and 9 bases from J, the junction kept 21 bases outside the gene matches. CDR1 MNHEY and CDR2 SMNVEV come from the germline V gene (reference sequence). As DNA, the CDR3 is TGTGCCACCTCATACGGGACTACAAAAGGTCGCGGTGAGCAGTTCTTC. The encoded protein is CATSYGTTKGRGEQFF.

The chain has TRBV5-5 and TRBJ2-3, with D possibly TRBD2 on 6 matching bases. V lost 0 bases and J 1 base, leaving 9 bases between the germline ends. CDR3 length: 15 amino acids. Germline-derived CDR1 and CDR2 are SGHKS and YYEKEE (reference sequence). CDR3 loop: CASSLAGVRTDTQYF. In DNA, the CDR3 is TGTGCCAGCAGCTTGGCGGGGGTTCGCACAGATACGCAGTATTTT.

V gene TRBV7-9 combines with J gene TRBJ2-5, with D perhaps matching TRBD2 (7 bases). V lost 9 bases to trimming and J lost 4 bases, with 12 bases between them. The CDR3 loop spans 12 amino acids. CDR1 and CDR2 (germline): SEHNR, FQNEAQ (reference sequence). The CDR3 DNA reads as TGTGCCAGTACGCGGGGGCTAGAGACCCAGTACTTC. Encoded protein: CASTRGLETQYF.

This rearrangement joins TRBV11-2 to TRBJ1-1; TRBD1 matches 9 bases. Germline values: CDR1 SGHAT, CDR2 FQNNGV. After removal of 5 bases from V and 4 bases from J, the junction contained 8 bases not matched to a gene. The CDR3 sequence is 15 residues long. The CDR3 sequence is CASSPQGARVTEAFF. In nucleotides, the CDR3 is TGTGCCAGCAGCCCACAGGGGGCGCGGGTCACTGAAGCTTTCTTT.

This clone appeared once. This CDR3 reads CATHVTQRYGYTF. DNA of the CDR3: TGTGCCACCCACGTGACCCAGAGGTATGGCTACACCTTC. The V call is TRBV28, the J call TRBJ1-2, with D hard to call. This CDR3 is built from 13 residues. Germline V CDR1 and CDR2: MDHEN, SYDVKM. V gave up 10 bases and J gave up 5 bases, with 17 bases separating them.

The chain combines TRBV9 with TRBJ2-1; D call uncertain. V lost 3 bases and J lost 4, with 5 bases in between. In germline, CDR1 is SGDLS, CDR2 YYNGEE. The CDR3 sequence is 12 residues long. CDR3 coding DNA: TGTGCCAGCAGCGCCTTATACAATGAGCAGTTCTTC. Its translation: CASSALYNEQFF.

CDR3 coding DNA: TGTGCCAGCAGTGGACTAGCGCTTCCCTACGAGCAGTACTTC. It is translated as CASSGLALPYEQYF. The chain combines TRBV7-8 with TRBJ2-7; 9 nucleotides line up with TRBD2. Trimming at V came to 6 bases and at J to 2 bases, leaving 5 bases not matched to a gene. Germline-derived CDR1 and CDR2 are SGHVS and FQNEAQ. CDR3 length: 14 residues.

The chain carries TRBV3-1 (or the pseudogene TRBV3-2) and TRBJ1-1; 8 bases agree with TRBD1. The CDR3 is 15 amino acids. Looked up from germline, CDR1 is LGHDT and CDR2 is YNNKEL (reference sequence). The V segment lost 0 bases and the J segment 4 bases; nucleotides outside the gene matches: 4. The CDR3: CASSQEGGTGTEAFF. CDR3 nucleotide sequence: TGTGCCAGCAGCCAAGAAGGAGGGACAGGCACTGAAGCTTTCTTT.

This chain joins TRBV12-3 or TRBV12-4 and TRBJ2-1, with 7 bases matching TRBD1. The CDR3 is 11 residues long. V lost 5 bases and J lost 12; bases outside the gene matches: 4. The CDR3 reads CASSPRTGQFF. The CDR3 coding sequence is TGTGCCAGCAGTCCTCGGACAGGGCAGTTCTTC.

The V gene is TRBV24-1, the J gene TRBJ1-5; tentative D call: TRBD1 (5 bases). V shed 5 bases and J shed 6 bases, with 13 bases lying between them. The CDR3 has 14 residues. CDR1 is KGHDR, CDR2 SFDVKD, per germline. CDR3 nucleotides: TGTGCCACCAGTGCCGGGGGAGCGGGTCAGCCCCAGCATTTT. Amino acids: CATSAGGAGQPQHF.

This chain joins TRBV5-8 and TRBJ1-3; TRBD1 is a possible D gene (6 bases). The CDR3 contains 17 residues. V dropped 4 bases and J dropped 0 bases, with 17 bases sitting between them. Germline V CDR1 and CDR2: SGHTS, YDEGEE. The CDR3 sequence is CASSRRGARTSGNTIYF. The CDR3 nucleotides are TGTGCCAGCAGCCGGAGGGGGGCTAGAACCTCTGGAAACACCATATATTTT.

The chain combines TRBV5-5 with TRBJ1-6; D possibly corresponds to TRBD1 (5 bases). V lost 4 bases and J lost 7, with 15 bases in between. CDR1 SGHKS and CDR2 YYEKEE come from the germline V gene (reference sequence). CDR3 size: 15 residues. CDR3 region: CASSLGVFGNSPLHF. The CDR3 DNA reads TGTGCCAGCAGCCTAGGGGTTTTCGGAAATTCACCCCTCCACTTT.

The V call is TRBV28, the J call TRBJ1-6; D gene uncertain. CDR1 MDHEN and CDR2 SYDVKM come from the germline V gene. The V and J ends lost 3 bases and 7 bases respectively, with 4 bases between them. This CDR3 is 12 amino acids long. Here the CDR3 DNA reads TGTGCCAGCAGTTTGCGAAATTCACCCCTCCACTTT. It encodes CASSLRNSPLHF. The entire variable domain, with the rest obtained from reference TRBV28 and TRBJ1-6, is as follows: DVKVTQSSRYLVKRTGEKVFLECVQDMDHENMFWYRQDPGLGLRLIYFSYDVKMKEKGDIPEGYSVSREKKERFSLILESASTNQTSMYLCASSLRNSPLHFGNGTRLTVT.

The chain carries TRBV28 and TRBJ2-1; possible D gene TRBD2, 5 bases. The CDR3 has 15 amino acids. CDR1 and CDR2 (germline): MDHEN, SYDVKM. V gave up 7 bases and J gave up 4 bases, with 17 bases separating them. CDR3 protein: CASKGTHGMYNEQFF. CDR3 nucleotide sequence: TGTGCCAGCAAGGGCACTCACGGGATGTACAATGAGCAGTTCTTC.

The V and J genes are TRBV7-9 and TRBJ2-5; tentatively, D is TRBD1 or TRBD2 (6 bases each). The CDR3 contains 15 residues. The germline CDR1 and CDR2 sequences are SEHNR and FQNEAQ (reference sequence). V lost 4 bases, J lost 4 bases, and 16 bases lay in between. The CDR3 here is CASSWGPGGLETQYF. As DNA, the CDR3 is TGTGCCAGCAGCTGGGGGCCTGGGGGGTTAGAGACCCAGTACTTC.

This chain joins TRBV27 and TRBJ2-7; 10 bases are a match to TRBD2. This CDR3 region has 15 residues. V dropped 3 bases and J dropped 4; count of bases not matched to a gene: 6. Germline CDR1 and CDR2: MNHEY and SMNVEV (reference sequence). Here the CDR3 reads CASSFTGTSVYEQYF. CDR3 bases: TGTGCCAGCAGTTTTACCGGGACTAGCGTATACGAGCAGTACTTC.

The chain carries TRBV5-1 and TRBJ1-3; D is perhaps TRBD1 (5 bases). Germline loops: CDR1 SGHRS, CDR2 YFSETQ. V dropped 0 bases and J dropped 4 bases, with 14 bases sitting between them. CDR3 length: 16 amino acids. Written as DNA, the CDR3 is TGCGCCAGCAGCTTGGCCCCAGGGACGGGCGGAAACACCATATATTTT. Residues: CASSLAPGTGGNTIYF.

The chain combines TRBV28 with TRBJ1-1; D gene uncertain. The V end lost 2 bases, the J end lost 9 bases, and 13 bases lay between the germline ends. From germline, CDR1 is MDHEN and CDR2 SYDVKM. The CDR3 totals 13 residues. CDR3 sequence (DNA): TGTGCCAGCAGTTTAGGGCGGATAGGACAAGCTTTCTTT. Its protein is CASSLGRIGQAFF. Looking up the rest from reference TRBV28 and TRBJ1-1 gives the full variable domain: DVKVTQSSRYLVKRTGEKVFLECVQDMDHENMFWYRQDPGLGLRLIYFSYDVKMKEKGDIPEGYSVSREKKERFSLILESASTNQTSMYLCASSLGRIGQAFFGQGTRLTVV.

This clone has only one observation. The V and J genes are TRBV6-5 and TRBJ1-1; D gene uncertain. The CDR3 consists of 16 residues. Germline CDR1 MNHEY, CDR2 SVGAGI. The V gene lost 2 bases and the J gene lost 1 base, with 14 bases spanning the gap. CDR3 region: CASSYTSVDENTEAFF. CDR3 in DNA: TGTGCCAGCAGTTACACGTCAGTCGACGAGAACACTGAAGCTTTCTTT.

This clone was found once. The V and J genes are TRBV9 and TRBJ2-6; 7 bases agree with TRBD2. The CDR3 is made up of 18 amino acids. With 4 bases clipped from V and 4 bases from J, the junction kept 14 bases outside the gene matches. Per germline, CDR1 SGDLS and CDR2 YYNGEE. CDR3 sequence: CASSPRDGGLGGANVLTF. For the CDR3, the DNA is TGTGCCAGCAGCCCCCGGGACGGGGGGTTAGGGGGGGCCAACGTCCTGACTTTC.

The rearrangement uses TRBV2 and TRBJ1-1; unclear D gene. The V end was cut by 0 bases, the J end by 11 bases, with 10 bases between. The CDR3 has 12 residues. The germline CDR1 and CDR2 sequences are SNHLY and FYNNEI. This CDR3 reads CASSEALVVAFF. CDR3 sequence (DNA): TGTGCCAGCAGTGAAGCCCTCGTCGTCGCTTTCTTT.

CDR3 in DNA: TGTGCCAGTAGTATAAGCTCAACCGGTCACATTCAGTACTTC. Amino acid sequence: CASSISSTGHIQYF. The chain uses TRBV19 and TRBJ2-4; the D is unclear. Per the germline V gene, CDR1 is LNHDA and CDR2 is SQIVND (reference sequence). The CDR3 has 14 amino acids. Trimming shortened V by 2 bases and J by 8 bases, and 13 bases separated the two germline ends. The complete variable domain, with remaining parts taken from reference TRBV19 and TRBJ2-4, reads DGGITQSPKYLFRKEGQNVTLSCEQNLNHDAMYWYRQDPGQGLRLIYYSQIVNDFQKGDIAEGYSVSREKKESFPLTVTSAQKNPTAFYLCASSISSTGHIQYFGAGTRLSVL.

The CDR3 protein is CASGRGPYNEQFF. The CDR3 DNA follows: TGTGCCAGTGGACGGGGGCCCTACAATGAGCAGTTCTTC. The chain joins TRBV12-3 or TRBV12-4 to TRBJ2-1; the D call may be TRBD1 or TRBD2 (6 bases each). The CDR3 spans 13 residues. V lost 9 bases, J lost 2 bases, and 11 bases lay in between.

The chain joins TRBV4-1 to TRBJ2-2, with 8 bases fitting TRBD1. With 4 bases clipped from V and 5 bases from J, the junction kept 3 bases outside the gene matches. The germline CDR1 and CDR2 sequences are MGHRA and YSYEKL. The CDR3 has 14 amino acids. This CDR3 reads CASSLTGGTGELFF. CDR3 nucleotides: TGCGCCAGCAGCCTTACAGGGGGTACCGGGGAGCTGTTTTTT.

The V call is TRBV6-2 or TRBV6-3, the J call TRBJ1-6; 7 bases are shared with TRBD1. The CDR3 is made up of 15 amino acids. Unmatched junction bases numbered 6, after V lost 2 bases and J lost 8 bases. From germline, CDR1 is MNHEY and CDR2 SVGEGT. The CDR3 DNA is TGTGCCAGCAGTTACGTCAGGGGGTCGGATTCACCCCTCCACTTT. This encodes CASSYVRGSDSPLHF.